The 26 T cell receptor beta chains given below trace back to one sample, sequenced in a study of glioma-infiltrating T cells after dendritic cell vaccination. Method: immunoSEQ multiplex PCR; TCRdb's copy keeps in-frame clones and lacks some. The table shows 110,000 or so clones, with 90% occurring only once. The time point was: after dendritic cell vaccination, including at tumor progression/relapse. Sample: blood, taken after dendritic cell vaccination. Receptor source: a human donor with glioblastoma.

This clone appeared a few times. The chain is built from TRBV7-2 and TRBJ1-2; TRBD1 is a possible D gene (6 bases). V shed 4 bases and J shed 7 bases, with 13 bases lying between them. The CDR3 runs to 13 residues. Per germline, CDR1 SGHTA and CDR2 FQGNSA. The CDR3 nucleotides read TGTGCCAGCAGCTCAAGGACAGAGGGTGGCTACACCTTC. Translating it yields CASSSRTEGGYTF.

The chain uses TRBV9 and TRBJ2-2, with D tentatively TRBD1 (6 bases). Germline values: CDR1 SGDLS, CDR2 YYNGEE. V was cut by 4 bases and J by 7 bases, with 14 bases left in between. The CDR3 is 14 amino acids. CDR3 amino acids: CASSPNRAGGELFF. CDR3 nucleotide sequence: TGTGCCAGCAGCCCCAACAGGGCTGGCGGGGAGCTGTTTTTT.

This chain uses TRBV18 with TRBJ1-3; TRBD1 agrees at 7 bases. Germline CDR1 is KGHSH and CDR2 is LQKENI. This CDR3 contains 15 residues. V lost 6 bases, J lost 1 base, and 6 bases stayed unmatched. The DNA for the CDR3 is TGTGCCAGCTCCGGGACAGCCACATCTGGAAACACCATATATTTT. Amino acid sequence: CASSGTATSGNTIYF. Complete variable domain (other parts from reference TRBV18 and TRBJ1-3): NAGVMQNPRHLVRRRGQEARLRCSPMKGHSHVYWYRQLPEEGLKFMVYLQKENIIDESGMPKERFSAEFPKEGPSILRIQQVVRGDSAAYFCASSGTATSGNTIYFGEGSWLTVV.

The rearrangement links TRBV5-4 to TRBJ1-1; 7 positions match TRBD1. CDR1 and CDR2 from the germline V gene are SGHNT and YYREEE (reference sequence). The trim removed 1 base at V and 5 bases at J, leaving 5 bases unmatched. There are 14 residues in the CDR3. CDR3 sequence (DNA): TGTGCCAGCAGCTTGACAGGGGTGGCAACTGAAGCTTTCTTT. Protein: CASSLTGVATEAFF.

V usage is TRBV11-1 and J usage is TRBJ1-6, with TRBD1 identical over 8 bases. V lost 1 base and J lost 7; bases outside the gene matches: 0. The length of the CDR3 is 14 residues. CDR1 and CDR2 from the germline V gene are SGHAT and FQDESV (reference sequence). CDR3 region: CASSLGTGNSPLHF. CDR3 nucleotides: TGTGCCAGCAGCTTAGGGACAGGGAATTCACCCCTCCACTTT.

V is TRBV9 and J is TRBJ1-1; D is ambiguous. Germline V gene data show CDR1 as SGDLS and CDR2 as YYNGEE. The CDR3 length is 15 residues. V was shortened by 2 bases and J by 1 base, with 12 bases between the two germline ends. The CDR3 spells CASSVLAQQNTEAFF. The CDR3 DNA reads TGTGCCAGCAGCGTCCTAGCCCAGCAGAACACTGAAGCTTTCTTT.

V gene TRBV6-5 combines with J gene TRBJ2-2; D perhaps matches TRBD1 (5 bases). Germline V gives CDR1 MNHEY, CDR2 SVGAGI. Trimming took off 4 bases at V and 1 base at J, with 10 bases between the two ends. The CDR3 is 15 amino acids. CDR3 loop: CASSSDTGNTGELFF. CDR3 nucleotide sequence: TGTGCCAGCAGTTCCGACACAGGGAACACCGGGGAGCTGTTTTTT.

V and J are TRBV14 and TRBJ2-2; possible D gene TRBD2, 6 bases. V lost 1 base to trimming and J lost 0 bases, with 9 bases between them. The CDR3 spans 16 residues. The germline CDR1 and CDR2 sequences are SGHDN and FVKESK. CDR3 protein: CASSQAGGSNTGELFF. CDR3 nucleotides: TGTGCCAGCAGCCAAGCTGGGGGGTCGAACACCGGGGAGCTGTTTTTT.

The genes are TRBV11-2 and TRBJ1-4; TRBD1 is a possible D gene (6 bases). Trimming stripped 1 base from V and 8 bases from J, with 14 bases between. This CDR3 region has 15 residues. Germline-derived CDR1 and CDR2 are SGHAT and FQNNGV. CDR3 nucleotides: TGTGCCAGCAGCTTAGCTGGCCGGGACAACGAAAAACTGTTTTTT. It encodes CASSLAGRDNEKLFF.

The chain has TRBV27 and TRBJ2-2; D may be TRBD2 (6 bases). The length of the CDR3 is 14 residues. Between the trimmed V and J ends, which lost 3 bases and 2 bases, there was a span of 7 bases. CDR1 MNHEY and CDR2 SMNVEV come from the germline V gene (reference sequence). CDR3 sequence: CASSFGLNTGELFF. In DNA, the CDR3 is TGTGCCAGCAGTTTCGGACTAAACACCGGGGAGCTGTTTTTT.

CDR3 coding DNA: TGTGCCAGCAGCCCCGGGGGGACGGGGCCCCAGCATTTT. This codes for CASSPGGTGPQHF. J is TRBJ1-5 and V is TRBV9; the D gene is possibly TRBD1 (5 bases). From germline, CDR1 is SGDLS and CDR2 YYNGEE. The germline V and J ends were trimmed by 4 bases and 9 bases, with 14 bases remaining between them. CDR3 length equals 13 residues. The full variable domain, rest sourced from reference TRBV9 and TRBJ1-5, is DSGVTQTPKHLITATGQRVTLRCSPRSGDLSVYWYQQSLDQGLQFLIQYYNGEERAKGNILERFSAQQFPDLHSELNLSSLELGDSALYFCASSPGGTGPQHFGDGTRLSIL.

The chain recombines TRBV15 with TRBJ1-1; 8 nucleotides match TRBD1. CDR3 length equals 15 residues. J lost 1 base, V lost 5 bases, and 6 bases had no gene match. Germline CDR1 is LNHNV and CDR2 is YYDKDF (reference sequence). The CDR3 reads CATSPGGRKNTEAFF. The CDR3, as DNA: TGTGCCACCAGCCCAGGGGGCCGAAAGAACACTGAAGCTTTCTTT.

The chain couples TRBV7-9 to TRBJ2-1, with 13 bases lining up with TRBD2. Looked up from germline, CDR1 is SEHNR and CDR2 is FQNEAQ (reference sequence). The CDR3 is made up of 16 amino acids. The trim removed 5 bases at V and 6 bases at J, leaving 7 bases unmatched. CDR3 residues: CASSPGTSGRGNEQFF. The CDR3, as DNA: TGTGCCAGCAGCCCCGGCACTAGCGGGAGGGGCAATGAGCAGTTCTTC.

V and J are TRBV7-9 and TRBJ1-1, with 7 bases matching TRBD1. J lost 4 bases, V lost 5 bases, and 1 base had no gene match. Germline lookup yields CDR1 SEHNR and CDR2 FQNEAQ (reference sequence). The CDR3 contains 12 residues. This CDR3 reads CASSPGGTEAFF. CDR3 sequence (DNA): TGTGCCAGCAGCCCAGGGGGCACTGAAGCTTTCTTT.

The rearrangement uses TRBV15 and TRBJ1-2, with 9 nucleotides matching TRBD1. The CDR3 covers 17 residues. V lost 3 bases and J lost 3; bases outside the gene matches: 11. Germline V lookup: CDR1 LNHNV, CDR2 YYDKDF (reference sequence). CDR3 nucleotide sequence: TGTGCCACCAGCAGTTGGACAGGGGAGAAAGTGGACTATGGCTACACCTTC. Protein: CATSSWTGEKVDYGYTF.

The V gene is TRBV29-1, the J gene TRBJ2-3; TRBD2 agrees at 11 bases. J gave up 3 bases and V 0 bases, and 5 bases lay outside the gene matches. The germline V gene has CDR1 SQVTM and CDR2 ANQGSEA. The CDR3 covers 16 residues. The DNA for the CDR3 is TGCAGCGTTGAAGATCGGGCTAGCGGGAGGACAGATACGCAGTATTTT. It encodes CSVEDRASGRTDTQYF.

The chain has TRBV6-1 and TRBJ1-2; a weak D match, TRBD1 (6 bases). This CDR3 is 15 amino acids long. The V and J ends lost 2 bases and 3 bases respectively, with 13 bases between them. Germline loops: CDR1 MNHNS, CDR2 SASEGT. DNA of the CDR3: TGTGCCAGCAGTGAATCCCGGGGGGGCCACTATGGCTACACCTTC. Translation: CASSESRGGHYGYTF.

The chain recombines TRBV4-1 with TRBJ2-7; D may be TRBD2 (6 bases). CDR3 size: 14 residues. Germline CDR1 is MGHRA and CDR2 is YSYEKL. V lost 4 bases to trimming and J lost 5 bases, with 15 bases between them. CDR3 in DNA: TGCGCCAGCAGCCTAACGGGGGTACTCGACGAGCAGTACTTC. As protein: CASSLTGVLDEQYF.

The chain uses TRBV28 and TRBJ1-2; weak D call: TRBD1 (6 bases). V was pared by 8 bases and J by 2 bases, with 18 bases between. Germline V CDR1 and CDR2: MDHEN, SYDVKM. The CDR3 length is 15 residues. CDR3 DNA: TGTGCCAGCGCCGTGGGGGGGGCCAAGAACTATGGCTACACCTTC. Amino acids: CASAVGGAKNYGYTF.

The rearrangement links TRBV10-1 to TRBJ2-7; D is perhaps TRBD2 (5 bases). The germline V gene encodes CDR1 WNHNN and CDR2 SYGVQD (reference sequence). The CDR3 consists of 14 residues. V was cut by 7 bases and J by 6 bases, with 19 bases left in between. The CDR3 DNA reads as TGCGCCAGCATCAGGACTCATGGCCGTATCGAGCAGTACTTC. Protein product: CASIRTHGRIEQYF.

The rearrangement uses TRBV19 and TRBJ2-2; D is perhaps TRBD1 (5 bases). Germline V lookup: CDR1 LNHDA, CDR2 SQIVND (reference sequence). This CDR3 has 14 amino acids. The V end was cut by 5 bases, the J end by 0 bases, with 7 bases between. The CDR3 loop is CASSRQPNTGELFF. DNA of the CDR3: TGTGCCAGTAGTCGACAGCCGAACACCGGGGAGCTGTTTTTT.

The V gene is TRBV5-1, the J gene TRBJ1-2; D is undetermined. From germline, CDR1 is SGHRS and CDR2 YFSETQ. The CDR3 runs to 14 residues. The ends were cut back, 0 bases at V and 5 bases at J, with 11 bases in the middle. The CDR3 sequence is CASSLDPGSYGYTF. As DNA, the CDR3 is TGCGCCAGCAGCTTGGATCCCGGGTCTTATGGCTACACCTTC.

The chain uses TRBV4-2 and TRBJ2-7, with D possibly being TRBD2 (6 bases). CDR1 is LGHNA and CDR2 is YNFKEQ in the germline V gene. This CDR3 is 15 amino acids long. Trimming removed 4 bases from V and 5 bases from J, with 18 bases in between. The CDR3 sequence: CASSPVGGDSHEQYF. The CDR3 DNA reads TGTGCCAGCAGCCCTGTCGGAGGGGACTCTCACGAGCAGTACTTC.

This clone was detected a few times. The rearrangement uses TRBV6-5 and TRBJ1-1; possibly TRBD1 for D (5 bases). Trimming took off 5 bases at V and 2 bases at J, with 12 bases between the two ends. The CDR3 sequence is 14 residues long. Germline V gene data show CDR1 as MNHEY and CDR2 as SVGAGI. The CDR3 bases are TGTGCCAGCAGTGAAGGGGCAGAAAACACTGAAGCTTTCTTT. Amino acid sequence: CASSEGAENTEAFF.

The genes are TRBV18 and TRBJ1-1; maybe TRBD1 (6 bases). Trimming removed 4 bases at V and 3 bases at J, with 9 bases between. CDR1 and CDR2 from the germline V gene are KGHSH and LQKENI. The CDR3 covers 13 residues. CDR3 coding DNA: TGTGCCAGCTCACAGGGGGTCGACACTGAAGCTTTCTTT. This gives the protein CASSQGVDTEAFF.

The chain carries TRBV5-1 and TRBJ1-5; 10 bases are shared with TRBD1. The V and J ends lost 3 bases and 2 bases, in that order; junction bases with no gene match: 2. In germline, CDR1 is SGHRS, CDR2 YFSETQ. There are 15 residues in the CDR3. Here the CDR3 DNA reads TGCGCCAGCAGCTGGGGGACAGGGGGCAATCAGCCCCAGCATTTT. This gives the protein CASSWGTGGNQPQHF.